The 2 T cell receptor beta chains given below trace back to one sample, sequenced in a study of T cells in Graves' hyperthyroidism and ophthalmopathy. RNA transcripts yielded amplified TCR beta CDR3 regions. The TCR CDR3 was amplified in a first-round RT-PCR using the HTBI primer set. TCRdb redid the calling of the multiplex PCR reads with MiXCR, one entry per CDR3 protein. The sample holds a few hundred thousand distinct CDR3 sequences, less than 25% seen once. The sample comprised blood. These receptors all come from a man aged 18 to 35 with Graves' hyperthyroidism.

J is TRBJ1-5 and V is TRBV18; the D gene is possibly TRBD1 (6 bases). Germline-derived CDR1 and CDR2 are KGHSH and LQKENI. The CDR3 contains 15 residues. The V and J ends lost 3 bases and 4 bases respectively, with 13 bases between them. CDR3 bases: TGTGCCAGCTCACCGACAGGTTTAACGAATCAGCCCCAGCATTTT. This encodes CASSPTGLTNQPQHF.

Details on this clonotype: One end of the junction is discordant with germline, which a read error may explain. The J gene is TRBJ2-2, the V gene TRBV24-1; TRBD2 is a possible D gene (6 bases). In germline, CDR1 is KGHDR, CDR2 SFDVKD. The CDR3 has 14 amino acids. CDR3 in amino acids: CATSDLSDTGGLFF. CDR3 nucleotides: TGTGCCACCAGTGATTTGAGCGACACCGGGGGGCTGTTTTTT.